The 5 T cell receptor beta chains below were found in one sample sequenced in a study of regulatory T cells in long-lasting Graves disease. As to time point: newly diagnosed GD, antithyroid drugs for less than 3 months. Extracted RNA from PBMCs served as the source of the TCR library. Arm-PCR of CDR3 regions with iRepertoire HTBI primers generated TCR beta libraries. TCRdb independently ran MiXCR on the multiplex PCR reads; one entry per CDR3 protein. Among hundreds of thousands of distinct CDR3 sequences listed, roughly 15% were seen once. These same records also appear under a second study, on T cells in Graves' hyperthyroidism and ophthalmopathy.

This sample comprised peripheral blood mononuclear cells (PBMCs), obtained at new diagnosis, from a patient treated with antithyroid drugs. Source of these receptors: a woman aged 35 to 59 with Graves disease.

The rearrangement uses TRBV19 and TRBJ1-1; the D is unclear. Germline CDR1 is LNHDA and CDR2 is SQIVND (reference sequence). V lost 7 bases and J 1 base, leaving 13 bases between the germline ends. The CDR3 runs 14 residues. CDR3 bases: TGTGCCAGTATGGCGGGAATTCCGAACACTGAAGCTTTCTTT. It translates to CASMAGIPNTEAFF.

This clonotype was seen many times. This chain joins TRBV19 and TRBJ2-7; TRBD1 matches at 8 bases. From germline, CDR1 is LNHDA and CDR2 SQIVND (reference sequence). The CDR3 consists of 14 residues. With 9 bases clipped from V and 2 bases from J, the junction kept 9 bases outside the gene matches. CDR3 sequence: CASSIGQGTYEQYF. CDR3 nucleotides: TGTGCCAGCAGCATCGGACAGGGAACCTACGAGCAGTACTTC.

V gene TRBV6-4 combines with J gene TRBJ2-7; 7 bases map to TRBD1. CDR1 and CDR2 (germline): MRHNA, SNTAGT. Trimming at V came to 5 bases and at J to 3 bases, leaving 10 bases not matched to a gene. The CDR3 runs 15 residues. This CDR3 reads CASSPPGGSNYEQYF. CDR3 nucleotides: TGTGCCAGCAGTCCCCCAGGGGGATCTAACTACGAGCAGTACTTC.

This clonotype was found many times. J is TRBJ1-5 and V is TRBV11-2; D gene uncertain. Trimming shortened V by 3 bases and J by 5 bases, and 8 bases separated the two germline ends. Germline CDR1 SGHAT, CDR2 FQNNGV. The length of the CDR3 is 13 residues. CDR3 residues: CASSFSHDQPQHF. DNA for the CDR3: TGTGCCAGCAGCTTTTCCCACGATCAGCCCCAGCATTTT.

This clonotype was counted many times. This chain connects TRBV11-3 to TRBJ1-3, with D possibly TRBD1 on 6 matching bases. The V gene's germline CDR1 is SGHNT and CDR2 YENEEA. Trimming left V 7 bases short and J 0 bases short, with 16 bases between. CDR3 length: 16 residues. The CDR3 DNA reads TGTGCCAGCACCCTTCCGGGGGGCGACTCTGGAAACACCATATATTTT. It is translated as CASTLPGGDSGNTIYF.